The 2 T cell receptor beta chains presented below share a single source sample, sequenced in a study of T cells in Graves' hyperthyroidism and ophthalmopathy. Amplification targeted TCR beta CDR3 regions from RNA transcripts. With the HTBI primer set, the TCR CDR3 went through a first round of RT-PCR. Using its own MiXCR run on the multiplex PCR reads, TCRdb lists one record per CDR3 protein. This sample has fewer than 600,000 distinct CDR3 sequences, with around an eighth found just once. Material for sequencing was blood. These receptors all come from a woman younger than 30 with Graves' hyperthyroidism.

The CDR3 is CASTPVAGNQPQHF. The CDR3 bases are TGTGCCAGTACACCGGTGGCAGGGAATCAGCCCCAGCATTTT. This chain joins TRBV19 and TRBJ1-5; TRBD1 is a possible D gene (5 bases). The CDR3 contains 14 residues. The V end lost 7 bases, the J end lost 4 bases, and 14 bases lay between the germline ends. Germline CDR1 is LNHDA and CDR2 is SQIVND (reference sequence).

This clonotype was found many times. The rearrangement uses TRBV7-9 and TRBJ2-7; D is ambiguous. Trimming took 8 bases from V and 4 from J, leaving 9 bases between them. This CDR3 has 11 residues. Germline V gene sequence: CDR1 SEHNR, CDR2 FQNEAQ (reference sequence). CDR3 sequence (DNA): TGTGCCAGCGGCCCACAGTACGAGCAGTACGTC. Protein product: CASGPQYEQYV.